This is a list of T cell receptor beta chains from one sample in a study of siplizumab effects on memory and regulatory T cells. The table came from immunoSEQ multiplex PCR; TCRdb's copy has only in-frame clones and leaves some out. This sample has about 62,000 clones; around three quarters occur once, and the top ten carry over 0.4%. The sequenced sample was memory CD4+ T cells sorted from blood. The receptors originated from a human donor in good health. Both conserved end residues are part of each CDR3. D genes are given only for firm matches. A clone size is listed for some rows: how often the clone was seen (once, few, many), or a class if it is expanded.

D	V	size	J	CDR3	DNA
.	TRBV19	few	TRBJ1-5	CASSIGTGNQPQHF	TGTGCCAGTAGTATCGGGACGGGAAATCAGCCCCAGCATTTT
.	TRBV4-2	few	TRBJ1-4	CASSPGTLEKLFF	TGTGCCAGCAGCCCCGGGACACTTGAAAAACTGTTTTTT
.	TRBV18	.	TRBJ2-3	CASSPLSESTDTQYF	TGTGCCAGCTCACCACTGTCGGAAAGCACAGATACGCAGTATTTT
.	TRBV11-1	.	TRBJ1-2	CASSFSVTYGYTF	TGTGCCAGCAGCTTTTCAGTGACCTATGGCTACACCTTC
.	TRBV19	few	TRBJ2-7	CASSLRPIAYEQYF	TGTGCCAGTAGTTTGAGACCCATAGCCTACGAGCAGTACTTC
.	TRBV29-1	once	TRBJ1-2	CSVDVSNYGYTF	TGCAGCGTTGACGTCTCCAACTATGGCTACACCTTC
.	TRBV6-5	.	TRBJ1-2	CASRPQGNYGYTF	TGTGCCAGCAGGCCCCAGGGCAACTATGGCTACACCTTC
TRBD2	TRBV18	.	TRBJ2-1	CASSPRTSGEVEQFF	TGTGCCAGCTCACCGAGAACTAGCGGGGAGGTAGAGCAGTTCTTC
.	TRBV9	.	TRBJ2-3	CASSVDNGGTDTQYF	TGTGCCAGCAGCGTAGATAACGGGGGCACAGATACGCAGTATTTT
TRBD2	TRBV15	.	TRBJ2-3	CATSREFGGKIRDTQYF	TGTGCCACCAGCAGAGAATTCGGGGGGAAAATTAGGGATACGCAGTATTTT
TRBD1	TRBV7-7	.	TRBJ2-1	CASSSGTGSNNEQFF	TGTGCCAGCAGCTCCGGGACAGGGTCCAACAATGAGCAGTTCTTC
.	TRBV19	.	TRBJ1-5	CASSDKGNQPQHF	TGTGCCAGTAGTGACAAGGGCAATCAGCCCCAGCATTTT
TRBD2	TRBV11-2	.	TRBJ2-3	CASSPRTSGLADTQYF	TGTGCCAGCAGCCCCCGGACTAGCGGGCTCGCAGATACGCAGTATTTT
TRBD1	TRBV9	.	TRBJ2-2	CASSAGQGFTGELFF	TGTGCCAGCAGCGCCGGACAGGGCTTTACCGGGGAGCTGTTTTTT
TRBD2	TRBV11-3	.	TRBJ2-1	CASSWDSGDNEQFF	TGTGCCAGCAGCTGGGATAGCGGGGACAATGAGCAGTTCTTC
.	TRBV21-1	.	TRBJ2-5	CASSKDGGKETQYF	TGTGCCAGCAGCAAAGATGGGGGGAAAGAGACCCAGTACTTC
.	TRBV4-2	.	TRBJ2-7	CASSQGASSSYEQYF	TGTGCCAGCAGCCAAGGCGCTAGCAGCTCCTACGAGCAGTACTTC
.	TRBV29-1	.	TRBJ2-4	CSVGGSENIQYF	TGCAGCGTTGGGGGTTCGGAAAACATTCAGTACTTC
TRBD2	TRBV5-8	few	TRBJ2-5	CASSGMTSGAPFQETQYF	TGTGCCAGCAGCGGCATGACTAGCGGGGCACCTTTCCAAGAGACCCAGTACTTC
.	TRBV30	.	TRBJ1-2	CAWSANRVYGYTF	TGTGCCTGGAGTGCGAACAGGGTATATGGCTACACCTTC
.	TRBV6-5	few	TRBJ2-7	CASRVKNEQYF	TGTGCCAGCAGGGTTAAGAACGAGCAGTACTTC
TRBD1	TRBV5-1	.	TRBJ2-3	CASGQGDADTQYF	TGCGCCAGCGGACAGGGGGACGCAGATACGCAGTATTTT
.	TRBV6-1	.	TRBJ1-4	CASRGDEKLFF	TGTGCCAGCAGGGGGGATGAAAAACTGTTTTTT
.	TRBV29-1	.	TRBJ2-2	CSVAAGVYTGELFF	TGCAGCGTTGCTGCAGGGGTTTATACCGGGGAGCTGTTTTTT
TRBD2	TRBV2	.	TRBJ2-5	CASSDGTSAMVETQYF	TGTGCCAGCAGTGATGGGACTAGTGCGATGGTGGAGACCCAGTACTTC
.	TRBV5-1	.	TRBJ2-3	CASTRGGTDTQYF	TGCGCCAGCACCCGGGGTGGGACAGATACGCAGTATTTT
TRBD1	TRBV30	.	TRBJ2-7	CAWSGTGVGYEQYF	TGTGCCTGGAGTGGAACAGGGGTTGGGTACGAGCAGTACTTC
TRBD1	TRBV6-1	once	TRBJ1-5	CASSLTGTDNQPQHF	TGTGCCAGCAGTTTAACCGGGACAGATAATCAGCCCCAGCATTTT
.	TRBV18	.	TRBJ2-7	CASSRSTPSYEQYF	TGTGCCAGCTCACGTTCCACCCCATCCTACGAGCAGTACTTC
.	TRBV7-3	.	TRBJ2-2	CASSQDGGELFF	TGTGCCAGCAGTCAGGACGGCGGGGAGCTGTTTTTT
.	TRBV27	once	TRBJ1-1	CASTRGINTEAFF	TGTGCCAGCACAAGAGGGATTAACACTGAAGCTTTCTTT
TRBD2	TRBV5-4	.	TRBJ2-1	CASSRGAGGPAYNEQFF	TGTGCCAGCAGTAGGGGAGCGGGGGGGCCGGCCTACAATGAGCAGTTCTTC
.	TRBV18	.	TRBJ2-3	CASSRTAPPDTQYF	TGTGCCAGCTCCCGCACGGCCCCCCCAGATACGCAGTATTTT
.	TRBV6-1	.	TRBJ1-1	CASSEEFGGMNTEAFF	TGTGCCAGCAGTGAGGAATTTGGAGGAATGAACACTGAAGCTTTCTTT
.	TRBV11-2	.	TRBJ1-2	CASSIVVPRVDYTF	TGTGCCAGCAGCATCGTCGTCCCCAGGGTGGACTACACCTTC
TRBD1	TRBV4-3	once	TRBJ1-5	CASSQEPGGYQPQHF	TGCGCCAGCAGCCAAGAGCCAGGGGGCTATCAGCCCCAGCATTTT
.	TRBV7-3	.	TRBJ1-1	CASSLRGGFTEAFF	TGTGCCAGCAGCTTAAGGGGAGGATTCACTGAAGCTTTCTTT
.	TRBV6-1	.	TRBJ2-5	CASSELRTTQYF	TGTGCCAGCAGCGAACTTAGAACGACCCAGTACTTC
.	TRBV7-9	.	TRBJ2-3	CASSLDGRDTQYF	TGTGCCAGCAGCTTAGACGGTAGAGATACGCAGTATTTT
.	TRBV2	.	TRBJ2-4	CASSERVAGDQAKNIQYF	TGTGCCAGCAGTGAAAGGGTAGCCGGCGACCAAGCCAAAAACATTCAGTACTTC
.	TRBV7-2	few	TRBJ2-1	CASGFVGGQNNEQFF	TGTGCCAGCGGGTTTGTCGGGGGACAAAACAATGAGCAGTTCTTC
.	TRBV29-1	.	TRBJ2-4	CSVERGAKNIQYF	TGCAGCGTTGAAAGAGGAGCCAAAAACATTCAGTACTTC
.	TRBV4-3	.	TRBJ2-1	CASSQDGSLNEQFF	TGCGCCAGCAGCCAAGATGGCAGCCTCAATGAGCAGTTCTTC
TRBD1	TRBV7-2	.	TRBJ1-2	CASSQNRGNYGYTF	TGTGCCAGCAGCCAAAACAGGGGTAACTATGGCTACACCTTC
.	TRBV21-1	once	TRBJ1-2	CASSKALGGRSYGYTF	TGTGCCAGCAGCAAAGCGTTAGGGGGGAGGAGCTATGGCTACACCTTC
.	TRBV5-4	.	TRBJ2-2	CASGKAGSLGAGELFF	TGTGCCAGCGGAAAGGCGGGTTCCCTTGGGGCCGGGGAGCTGTTTTTT
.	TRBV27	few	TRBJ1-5	CASSLSMAAPQPQHF	TGTGCCAGCAGTTTATCGATGGCAGCACCCCAGCCCCAGCATTTT
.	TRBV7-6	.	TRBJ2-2	CASRGLEANTGELFF	TGTGCCAGCAGGGGATTGGAGGCTAACACCGGGGAGCTGTTTTTT
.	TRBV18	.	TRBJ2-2	CASSPRSGGELFF	TGTGCCAGCTCACCACGAAGCGGCGGGGAGCTGTTTTTT
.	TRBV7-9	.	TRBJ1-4	CASSNPQGREKLFF	TGTGCCAGCAGCAATCCACAGGGAAGGGAAAAACTGTTTTTT
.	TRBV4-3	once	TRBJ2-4	CASRRLFENIQYF	TGCGCCAGCAGACGGCTTTTCGAAAACATTCAGTACTTC
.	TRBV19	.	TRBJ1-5	CASNQQDGYNQPQHF	TGTGCCAGTAACCAACAAGACGGATACAATCAGCCCCAGCATTTT
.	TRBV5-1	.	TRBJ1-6	CASSGGNTYNSPLHF	TGCGCCAGCAGTGGGGGGAACACCTATAATTCACCCCTCCACTTT
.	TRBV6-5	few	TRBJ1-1	CASSHPGTKQAFF	TGTGCCAGCAGCCACCCCGGGACCAAACAAGCTTTCTTT
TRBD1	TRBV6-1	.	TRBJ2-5	CASSRTGGQETQYF	TGTGCCAGCAGTAGAACAGGGGGCCAAGAGACCCAGTACTTC
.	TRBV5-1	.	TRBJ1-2	CASSLEPQGGLYGYTF	TGCGCCAGCAGCTTGGAGCCCCAAGGGGGGCTGTATGGCTACACCTTC
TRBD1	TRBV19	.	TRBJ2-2	CASSTSTGNAGELFF	TGTGCCAGTAGTACATCGACAGGGAACGCCGGGGAGCTGTTTTTT